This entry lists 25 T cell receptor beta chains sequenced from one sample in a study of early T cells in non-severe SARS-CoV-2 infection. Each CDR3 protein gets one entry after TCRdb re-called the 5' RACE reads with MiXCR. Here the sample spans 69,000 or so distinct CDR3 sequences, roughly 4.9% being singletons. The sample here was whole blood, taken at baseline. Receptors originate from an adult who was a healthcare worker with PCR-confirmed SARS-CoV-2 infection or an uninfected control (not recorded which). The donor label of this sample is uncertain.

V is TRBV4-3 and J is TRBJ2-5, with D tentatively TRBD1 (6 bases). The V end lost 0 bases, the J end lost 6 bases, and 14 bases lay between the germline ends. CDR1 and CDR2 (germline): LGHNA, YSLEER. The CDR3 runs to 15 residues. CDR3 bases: TGCGCCAGCAGCCAAGAACAGGGTAGATTGAAGACCCAGTACTTC. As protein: CASSQEQGRLKTQYF.

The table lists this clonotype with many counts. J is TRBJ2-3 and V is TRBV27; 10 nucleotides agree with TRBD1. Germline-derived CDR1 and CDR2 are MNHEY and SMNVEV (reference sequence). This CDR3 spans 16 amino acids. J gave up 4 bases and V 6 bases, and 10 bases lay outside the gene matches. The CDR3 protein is CASRYSRTGGPDTQYF. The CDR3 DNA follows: TGTGCCAGCAGGTACAGTCGGACAGGGGGTCCAGATACGCAGTATTTT.

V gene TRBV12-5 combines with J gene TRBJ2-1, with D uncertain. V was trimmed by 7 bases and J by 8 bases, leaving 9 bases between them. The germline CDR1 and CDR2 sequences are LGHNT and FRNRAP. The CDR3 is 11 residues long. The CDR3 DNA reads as TGTGCTAGTGCGTCCTGGGATGAGCAGTTCTTC. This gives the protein CASASWDEQFF. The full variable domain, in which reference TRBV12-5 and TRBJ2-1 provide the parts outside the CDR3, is DARVTQTPRHKVTEMGQEVTMRCQPILGHNTVFWYRQTMMQGLELLAYFRNRAPLDDSGMPKDRFSAEMPDATLATLKIQPSEPRDSAVYFCASASWDEQFFGPGTRLTVL.

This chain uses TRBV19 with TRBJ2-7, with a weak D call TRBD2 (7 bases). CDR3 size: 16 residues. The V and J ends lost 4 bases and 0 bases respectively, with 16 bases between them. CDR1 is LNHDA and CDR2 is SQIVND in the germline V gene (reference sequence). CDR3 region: CASSTFRGGTSYEQYF. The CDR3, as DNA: TGTGCCAGTAGTACCTTTAGGGGGGGTACCTCCTACGAGCAGTACTTC. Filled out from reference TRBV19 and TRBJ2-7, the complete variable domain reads DGGITQSPKYLFRKEGQNVTLSCEQNLNHDAMYWYRQDPGQGLRLIYYSQIVNDFQKGDIAEGYSVSREKKESFPLTVTSAQKNPTAFYLCASSTFRGGTSYEQYFGPGTRLTVT.

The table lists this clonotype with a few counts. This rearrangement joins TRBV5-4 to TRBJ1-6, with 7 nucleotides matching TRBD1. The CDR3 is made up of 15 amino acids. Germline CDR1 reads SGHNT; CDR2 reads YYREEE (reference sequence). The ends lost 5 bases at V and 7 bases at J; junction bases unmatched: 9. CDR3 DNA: TGTGCCAGCAGAGCCCCCGGGACAGAGAATTCACCCCTCCACTTT. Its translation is CASRAPGTENSPLHF. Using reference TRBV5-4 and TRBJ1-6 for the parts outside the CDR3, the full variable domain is ETGVTQSPTHLIKTRGQQVTLRCSSQSGHNTVSWYQQALGQGPQFIFQYYREEENGRGNFPPRFSGLQFPNYSSELNVNALELDDSALYLCASRAPGTENSPLHFGNGTRLTVT.

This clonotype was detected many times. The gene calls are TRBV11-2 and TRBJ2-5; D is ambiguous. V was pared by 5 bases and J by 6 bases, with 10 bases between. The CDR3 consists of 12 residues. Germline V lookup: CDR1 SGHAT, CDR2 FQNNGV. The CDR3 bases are TGTGCCAGCAGCGCTGGGTACCAGACCCAGTACTTC. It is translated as CASSAGYQTQYF.

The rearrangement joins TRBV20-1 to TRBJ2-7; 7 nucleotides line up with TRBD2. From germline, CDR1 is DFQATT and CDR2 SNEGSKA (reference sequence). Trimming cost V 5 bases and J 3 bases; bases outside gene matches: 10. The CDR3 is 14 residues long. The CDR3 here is CSAQPTGGYYEQYF. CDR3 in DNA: TGCAGTGCTCAACCCACGGGAGGCTACTACGAGCAGTACTTC.

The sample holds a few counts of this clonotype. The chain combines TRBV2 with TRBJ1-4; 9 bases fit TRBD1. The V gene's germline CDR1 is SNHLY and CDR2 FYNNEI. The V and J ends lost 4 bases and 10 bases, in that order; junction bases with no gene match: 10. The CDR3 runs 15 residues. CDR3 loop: CASSAGTGRGGKLFF. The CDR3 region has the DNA TGTGCCAGCAGTGCCGGGACAGGGAGAGGAGGAAAACTGTTTTTT.

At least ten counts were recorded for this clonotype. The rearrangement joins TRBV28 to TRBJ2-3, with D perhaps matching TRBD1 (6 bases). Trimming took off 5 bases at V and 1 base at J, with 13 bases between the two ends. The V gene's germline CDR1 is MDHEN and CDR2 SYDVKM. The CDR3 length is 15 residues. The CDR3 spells CASSPGTSGTDTQYF. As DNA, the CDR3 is TGTGCCAGCAGTCCAGGGACATCTGGCACAGATACGCAGTATTTT.

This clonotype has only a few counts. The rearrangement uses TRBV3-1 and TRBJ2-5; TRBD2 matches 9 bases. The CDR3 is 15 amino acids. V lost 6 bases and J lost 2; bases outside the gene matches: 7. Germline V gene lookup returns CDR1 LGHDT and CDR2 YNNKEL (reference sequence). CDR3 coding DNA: TGTGCCAGCAGTGCTAACGCGGGGGGGCAAGAGACCCAGTACTTC. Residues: CASSANAGGQETQYF.

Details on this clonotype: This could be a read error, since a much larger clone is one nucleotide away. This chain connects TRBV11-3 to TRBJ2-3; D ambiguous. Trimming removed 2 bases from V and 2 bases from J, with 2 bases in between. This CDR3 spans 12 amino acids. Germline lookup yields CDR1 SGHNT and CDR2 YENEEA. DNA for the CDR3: TGTGCCAGCAGCTTACACACAGATACGCAGTATTTT. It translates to CASSLHTDTQYF.

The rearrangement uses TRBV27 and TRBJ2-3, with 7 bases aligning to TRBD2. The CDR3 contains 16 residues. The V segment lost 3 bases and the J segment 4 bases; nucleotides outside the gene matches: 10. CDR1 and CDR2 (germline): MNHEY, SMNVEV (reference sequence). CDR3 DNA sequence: TGTGCCAGCAGTTTTCTCGGACTAGACGAGTCAGATACGCAGTATTTT. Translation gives CASSFLGLDESDTQYF.

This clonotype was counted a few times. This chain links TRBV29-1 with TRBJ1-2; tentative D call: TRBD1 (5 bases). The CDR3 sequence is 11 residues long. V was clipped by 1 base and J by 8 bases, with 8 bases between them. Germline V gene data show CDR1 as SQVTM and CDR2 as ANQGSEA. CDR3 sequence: CSVEGRGGYTF. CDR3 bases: TGCAGCGTTGAAGGGAGGGGAGGCTACACCTTC.

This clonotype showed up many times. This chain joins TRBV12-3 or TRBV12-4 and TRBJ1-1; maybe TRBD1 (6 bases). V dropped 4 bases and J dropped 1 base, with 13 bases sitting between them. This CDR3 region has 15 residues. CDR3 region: CASSSAGTTNTEAFF. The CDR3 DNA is TGTGCCAGCAGTTCGGCCGGGACAACGAACACTGAAGCTTTCTTT.

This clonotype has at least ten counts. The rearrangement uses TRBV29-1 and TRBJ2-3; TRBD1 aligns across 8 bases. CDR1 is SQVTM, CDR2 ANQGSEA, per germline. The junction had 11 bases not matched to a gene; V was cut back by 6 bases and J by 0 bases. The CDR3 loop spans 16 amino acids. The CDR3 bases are TGCAGCGTCCCCACAGGGGGAACAGTTAGCACAGATACGCAGTATTTT. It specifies CSVPTGGTVSTDTQYF.

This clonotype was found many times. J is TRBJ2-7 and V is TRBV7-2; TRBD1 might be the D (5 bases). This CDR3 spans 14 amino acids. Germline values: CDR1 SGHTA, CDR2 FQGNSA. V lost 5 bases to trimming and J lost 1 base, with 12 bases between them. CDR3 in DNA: TGTGCCAGCAGCCCCAGGGTGCCATCCTACGAGCAGTACTTC. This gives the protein CASSPRVPSYEQYF.

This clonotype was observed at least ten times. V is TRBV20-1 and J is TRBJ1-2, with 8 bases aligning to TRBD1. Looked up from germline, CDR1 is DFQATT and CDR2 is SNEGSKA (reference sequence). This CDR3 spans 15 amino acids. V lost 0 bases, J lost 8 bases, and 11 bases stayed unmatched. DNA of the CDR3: TGCAGTGCTAGAGACCCTGACAGGGGCCTAACCGGCTACACCTTC. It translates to CSARDPDRGLTGYTF.

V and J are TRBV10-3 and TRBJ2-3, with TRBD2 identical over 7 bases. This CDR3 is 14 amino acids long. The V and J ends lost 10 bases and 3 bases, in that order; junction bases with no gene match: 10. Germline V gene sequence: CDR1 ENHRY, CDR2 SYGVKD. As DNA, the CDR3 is TGTGCCACCGCGGAGCGGGGTGAGACAGATACGCAGTATTTT. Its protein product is CATAERGETDTQYF.

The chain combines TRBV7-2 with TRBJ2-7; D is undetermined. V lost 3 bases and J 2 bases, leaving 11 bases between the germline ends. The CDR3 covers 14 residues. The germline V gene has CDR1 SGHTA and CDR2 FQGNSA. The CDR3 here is CASSFSYNTYEQYF. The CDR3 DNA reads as TGTGCCAGCAGCTTCTCATACAATACCTACGAGCAGTACTTC.

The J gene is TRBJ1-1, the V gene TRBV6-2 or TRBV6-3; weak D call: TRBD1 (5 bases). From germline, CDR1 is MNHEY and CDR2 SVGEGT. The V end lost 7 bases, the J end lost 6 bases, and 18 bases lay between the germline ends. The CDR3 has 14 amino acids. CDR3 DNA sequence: TGTGCCAGCATATTCGACAGCTCGGATGCTGAAGCTTTCTTT. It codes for CASIFDSSDAEAFF.

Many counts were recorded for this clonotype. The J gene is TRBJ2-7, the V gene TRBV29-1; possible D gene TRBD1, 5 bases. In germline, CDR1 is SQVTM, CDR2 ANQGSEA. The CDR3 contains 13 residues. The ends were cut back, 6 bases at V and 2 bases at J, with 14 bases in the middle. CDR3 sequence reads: CSVTPDTTYEQYF. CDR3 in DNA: TGCAGCGTGACCCCGGACACGACCTACGAGCAGTACTTC.

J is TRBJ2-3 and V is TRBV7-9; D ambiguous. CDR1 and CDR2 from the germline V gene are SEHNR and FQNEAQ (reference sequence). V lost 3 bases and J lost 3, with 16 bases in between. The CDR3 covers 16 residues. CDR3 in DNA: TGTGCCAGCAGCTTCCTTCCGAATGGGTGGACAGATACGCAGTATTTT. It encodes CASSFLPNGWTDTQYF.

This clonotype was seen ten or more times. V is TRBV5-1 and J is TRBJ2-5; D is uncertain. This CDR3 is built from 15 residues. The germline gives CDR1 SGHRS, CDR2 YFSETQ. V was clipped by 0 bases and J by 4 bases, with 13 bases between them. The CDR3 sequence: CASSLEVALPETQYF. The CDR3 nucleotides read TGCGCCAGCAGCTTGGAAGTAGCCCTTCCAGAGACCCAGTACTTC.

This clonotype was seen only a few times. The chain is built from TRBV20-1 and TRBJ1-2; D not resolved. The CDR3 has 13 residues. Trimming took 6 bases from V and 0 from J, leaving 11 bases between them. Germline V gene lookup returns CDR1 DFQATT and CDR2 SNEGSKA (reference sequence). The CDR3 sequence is CSASDAANYGYTF. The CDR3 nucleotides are TGCAGTGCCTCGGACGCAGCTAACTATGGCTACACCTTC.

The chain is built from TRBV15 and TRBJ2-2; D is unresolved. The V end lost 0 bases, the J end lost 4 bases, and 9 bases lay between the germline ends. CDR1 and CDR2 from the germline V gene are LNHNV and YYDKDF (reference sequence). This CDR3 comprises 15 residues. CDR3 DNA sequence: TGTGCCACCAGCAGAGATCCCCGACCCACCGGGGAGCTGTTTTTT. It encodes CATSRDPRPTGELFF.